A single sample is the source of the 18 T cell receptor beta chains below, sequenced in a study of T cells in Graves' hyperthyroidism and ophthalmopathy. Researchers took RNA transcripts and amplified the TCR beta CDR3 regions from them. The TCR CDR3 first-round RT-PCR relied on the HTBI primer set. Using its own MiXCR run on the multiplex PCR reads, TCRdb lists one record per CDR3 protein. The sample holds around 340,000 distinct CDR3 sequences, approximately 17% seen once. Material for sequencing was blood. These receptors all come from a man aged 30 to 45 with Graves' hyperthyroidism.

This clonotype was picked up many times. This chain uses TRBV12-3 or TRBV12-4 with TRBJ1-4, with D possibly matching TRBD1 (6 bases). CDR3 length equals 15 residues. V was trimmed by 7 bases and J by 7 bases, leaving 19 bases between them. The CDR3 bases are TGTGCCAGCACGTCCTCGCAGGGGAGCACTGAAAAACTGTTTTTT. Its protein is CASTSSQGSTEKLFF.

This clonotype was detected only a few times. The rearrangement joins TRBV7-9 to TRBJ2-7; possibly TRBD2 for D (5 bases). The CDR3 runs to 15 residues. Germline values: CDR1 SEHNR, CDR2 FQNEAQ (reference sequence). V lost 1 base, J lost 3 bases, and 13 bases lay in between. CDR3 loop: CASSLGSAESYEQYF. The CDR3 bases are TGTGCCAGCAGCTTAGGGTCAGCGGAGAGCTACGAGCAGTACTTC.

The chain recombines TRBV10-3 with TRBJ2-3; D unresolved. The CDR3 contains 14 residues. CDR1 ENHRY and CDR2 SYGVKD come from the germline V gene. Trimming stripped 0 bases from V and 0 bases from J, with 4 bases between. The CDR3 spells CAISESRSTDTQYF. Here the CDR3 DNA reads TGTGCCATCAGTGAGTCTAGGAGCACAGATACGCAGTATTTT.

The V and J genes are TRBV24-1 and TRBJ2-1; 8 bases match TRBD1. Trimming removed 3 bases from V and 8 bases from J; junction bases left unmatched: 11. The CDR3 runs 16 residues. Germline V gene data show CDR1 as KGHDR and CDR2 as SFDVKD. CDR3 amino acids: CATSDPTGEAYDEQFF. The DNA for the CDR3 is TGTGCCACCAGTGATCCGACAGGGGAGGCTTACGATGAGCAGTTCTTC.

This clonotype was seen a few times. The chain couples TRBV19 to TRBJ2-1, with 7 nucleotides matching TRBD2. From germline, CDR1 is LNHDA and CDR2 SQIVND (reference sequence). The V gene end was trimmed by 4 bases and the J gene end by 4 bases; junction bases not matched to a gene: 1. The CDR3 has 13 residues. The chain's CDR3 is CASSREGYNEQFF. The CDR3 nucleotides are TGTGCCAGTAGTAGGGAGGGGTACAATGAGCAGTTCTTC.

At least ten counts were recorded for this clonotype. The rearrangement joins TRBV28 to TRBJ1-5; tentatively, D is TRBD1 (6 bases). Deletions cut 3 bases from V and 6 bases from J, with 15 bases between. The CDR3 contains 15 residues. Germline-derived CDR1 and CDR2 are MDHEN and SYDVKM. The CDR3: CASSFGRGGGQPQHF. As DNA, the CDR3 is TGTGCCAGCAGTTTCGGTCGGGGGGGCGGTCAGCCCCAGCATTTT.

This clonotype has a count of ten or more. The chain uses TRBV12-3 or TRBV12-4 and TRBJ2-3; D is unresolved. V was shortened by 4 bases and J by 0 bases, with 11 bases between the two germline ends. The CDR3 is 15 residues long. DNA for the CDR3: TGTGCCAGCAGTTCCTATCTTTCTAGCACAGATACGCAGTATTTT. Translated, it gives CASSSYLSSTDTQYF.

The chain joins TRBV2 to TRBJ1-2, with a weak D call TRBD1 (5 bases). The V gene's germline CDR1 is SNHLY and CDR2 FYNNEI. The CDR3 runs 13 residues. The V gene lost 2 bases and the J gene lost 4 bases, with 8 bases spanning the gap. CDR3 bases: TGTGCCAGCAGTGAAAACAGGAGCTATGGCTACACCTTC. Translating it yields CASSENRSYGYTF.

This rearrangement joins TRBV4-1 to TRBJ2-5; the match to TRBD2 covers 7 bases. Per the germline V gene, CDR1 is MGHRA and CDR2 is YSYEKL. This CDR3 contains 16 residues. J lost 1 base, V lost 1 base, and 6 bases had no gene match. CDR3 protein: CASSQGGGAPQETQYF. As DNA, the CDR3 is TGCGCCAGCAGCCAAGGGGGGGGAGCCCCCCAAGAGACCCAGTACTTC.

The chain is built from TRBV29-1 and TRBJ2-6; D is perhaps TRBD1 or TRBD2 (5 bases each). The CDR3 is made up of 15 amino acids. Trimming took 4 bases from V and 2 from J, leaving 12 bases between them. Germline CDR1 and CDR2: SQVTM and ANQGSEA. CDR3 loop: CSVGDQTPGANVLTF. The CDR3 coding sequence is TGCAGCGTTGGGGACCAGACCCCTGGGGCCAACGTCCTGACTTTC.

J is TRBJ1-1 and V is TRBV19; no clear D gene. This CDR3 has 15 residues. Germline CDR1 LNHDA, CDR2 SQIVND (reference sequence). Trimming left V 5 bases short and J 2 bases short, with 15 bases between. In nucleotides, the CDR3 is TGTGCCAGTAGTGCTTATACCGGGAGAAACACTGAAGCTTTCTTT. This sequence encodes CASSAYTGRNTEAFF.

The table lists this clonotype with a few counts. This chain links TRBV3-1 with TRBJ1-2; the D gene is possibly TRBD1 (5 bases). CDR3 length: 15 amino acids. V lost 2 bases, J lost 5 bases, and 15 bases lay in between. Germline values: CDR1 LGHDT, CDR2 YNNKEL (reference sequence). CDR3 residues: CASSQMPGTGYGYTF. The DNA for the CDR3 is TGTGCCAGCAGCCAAATGCCAGGGACCGGGTATGGCTACACCTTC.

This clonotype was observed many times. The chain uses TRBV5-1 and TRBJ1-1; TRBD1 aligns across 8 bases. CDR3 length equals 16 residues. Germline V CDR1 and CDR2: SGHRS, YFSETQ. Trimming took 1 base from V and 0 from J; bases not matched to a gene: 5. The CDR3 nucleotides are TGCGCCAGCAGCTTGTTTGCAGGGGGCATGAACACTGAAGCTTTCTTT. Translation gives CASSLFAGGMNTEAFF.

This CDR3 is CASNIVYRAGQPQHF. CDR3 in DNA: TGTGCCAGTAACATCGTCTACAGGGCGGGACAGCCCCAGCATTTT. The chain employs TRBV19 and TRBJ1-5, with a possible D match to TRBD1 (6 bases). In germline, CDR1 is LNHDA, CDR2 SQIVND (reference sequence). This CDR3 contains 15 residues. The V gene lost 7 bases and the J gene lost 7 bases, with 20 bases spanning the gap.

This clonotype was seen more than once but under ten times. The DNA of the CDR3 is TGTGCCAGCACCATAGGGGGGAGAGCCTACGAGCAGTACTTC. It encodes CASTIGGRAYEQYF. The V and J genes are TRBV5-6 and TRBJ2-7, with D perhaps matching TRBD1 or TRBD2 (6 bases each). Trimming took 6 bases from V and 2 from J, leaving 15 bases between them. The CDR3 contains 14 residues. The germline V gene encodes CDR1 SGHDT and CDR2 YYEEEE.

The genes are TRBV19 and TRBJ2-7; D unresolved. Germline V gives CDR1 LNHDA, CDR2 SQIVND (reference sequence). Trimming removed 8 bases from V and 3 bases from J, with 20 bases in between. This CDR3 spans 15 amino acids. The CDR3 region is CASSPALRSDYEQYF. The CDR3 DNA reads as TGTGCCAGTTCCCCCGCGCTTCGTTCGGACTACGAGCAGTACTTC.

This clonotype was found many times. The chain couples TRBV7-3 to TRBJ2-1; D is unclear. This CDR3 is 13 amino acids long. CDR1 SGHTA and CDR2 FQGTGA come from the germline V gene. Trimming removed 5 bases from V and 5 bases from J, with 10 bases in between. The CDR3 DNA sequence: TGTGCCAGCAGCCCGGGTCTAGACAATGAGCAGTTCTTC. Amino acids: CASSPGLDNEQFF.

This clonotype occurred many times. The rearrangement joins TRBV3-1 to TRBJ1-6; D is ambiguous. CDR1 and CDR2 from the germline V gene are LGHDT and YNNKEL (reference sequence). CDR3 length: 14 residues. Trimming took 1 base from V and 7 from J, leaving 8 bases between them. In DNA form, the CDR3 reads TGTGCCAGCAGCCAAGGTTTTGCAAATTCACCCCTCCACTTT. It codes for CASSQGFANSPLHF.